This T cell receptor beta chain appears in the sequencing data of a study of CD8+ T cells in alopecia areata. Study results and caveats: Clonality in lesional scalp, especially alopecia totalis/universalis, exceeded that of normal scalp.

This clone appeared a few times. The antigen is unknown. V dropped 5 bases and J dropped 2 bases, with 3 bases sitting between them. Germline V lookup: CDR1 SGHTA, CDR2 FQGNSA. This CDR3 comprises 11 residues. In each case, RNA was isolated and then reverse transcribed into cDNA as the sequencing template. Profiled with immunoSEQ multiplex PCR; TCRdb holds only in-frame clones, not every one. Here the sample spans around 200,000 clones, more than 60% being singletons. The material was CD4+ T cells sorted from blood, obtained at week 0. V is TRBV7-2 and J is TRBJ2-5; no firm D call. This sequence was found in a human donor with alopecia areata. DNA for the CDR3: TGTGCCAGCAGCCAACAAGAGACCCAGTACTTC. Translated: CASSQQETQYF.